The 7 T cell receptor beta chains listed next were all sequenced from one sample in a study of siplizumab effects on memory and regulatory T cells. The table came from immunoSEQ multiplex PCR; TCRdb's copy has only in-frame clones and leaves some out. The sample carries roughly 50,000 clones, about 97% recorded once. The specimen was naive CD4+ T cells sorted from blood. These receptor sequences come from a human donor in good health.

This chain uses TRBV19 with TRBJ2-6; D tentatively reads TRBD1 or TRBD2 (5 bases each). The ends were cut back, 8 bases at V and 4 bases at J, with 12 bases in the middle. Germline lookup yields CDR1 LNHDA and CDR2 SQIVND (reference sequence). This CDR3 spans 14 amino acids. The CDR3, as DNA: TGTGCCAGTCGGGACCGAACGGGGGCCAACGTCCTGACTTTC. Its translation is CASRDRTGANVLTF.

This chain links TRBV6-5 with TRBJ1-6; TRBD1 might be the D (6 bases). Germline V lookup: CDR1 MNHEY, CDR2 SVGAGI. The CDR3 spans 13 residues. V was cut by 7 bases and J by 6 bases, with 10 bases left in between. In nucleotides, the CDR3 is TGTGCCAGCAAACAGGGTCGTAATTCACCCCTCCACTTT. Translating gives CASKQGRNSPLHF.

The table lists this clone with a count of one. CDR3 region: CASSAGFNQPQHF. Here the CDR3 DNA reads TGTGCCAGCAGCGCGGGTTTCAATCAGCCCCAGCATTTT. The chain is built from TRBV9 and TRBJ1-5; no clear D. Germline V CDR1 and CDR2: SGDLS, YYNGEE. This CDR3 is 13 amino acids long. The V gene lost 3 bases and the J gene lost 3 bases, with 7 bases spanning the gap.

The rearrangement links TRBV27 to TRBJ1-3; no firm D call. Trimming stripped 5 bases from V and 3 bases from J, with 14 bases between. Germline V gene sequence: CDR1 MNHEY, CDR2 SMNVEV (reference sequence). CDR3 length: 15 amino acids. CDR3 region: CASSQVGPLGNTIYF. The DNA of the CDR3 is TGTGCCAGCAGTCAAGTCGGGCCACTTGGAAACACCATATATTTT.

The CDR3 nucleotides read TGTGCCAGCAGGGGACAGGGGAGCTACGAGCAGTACTTC. As protein: CASRGQGSYEQYF. This chain uses TRBV6-5 with TRBJ2-7, with 10 bases identical to TRBD1. The CDR3 spans 13 residues. CDR1 and CDR2 (germline): MNHEY, SVGAGI. V trimming: 6 bases; J trimming: 3 bases; junction bases outside the gene matches: 2.

This clone occurred once. The chain recombines TRBV28 with TRBJ2-3, with 7 positions matching TRBD2. V shed 3 bases, J shed 0 bases, and the junction held 18 bases outside the gene matches. This CDR3 is built from 20 residues. From germline, CDR1 is MDHEN and CDR2 SYDVKM. The CDR3 spells CASSFIRWVAASGSTDTQYF. DNA of the CDR3: TGTGCCAGCAGTTTCATACGGTGGGTCGCGGCTAGCGGTAGCACAGATACGCAGTATTTT.

A single count supports this clone. V and J are TRBV5-4 and TRBJ2-1; D ambiguous. Germline-derived CDR1 and CDR2 are SGHNT and YYREEE (reference sequence). Trimming took 2 bases from V and 11 from J, leaving 14 bases between them. The CDR3 totals 13 residues. The CDR3 DNA follows: TGTGCCAGCAGCTTCTCCGATACGGAGAAGCAGTTCTTC. As protein: CASSFSDTEKQFF.